This TCR beta chain was sequenced in a study of blood T cell repertoires in COVID-19. Looking at the study overall: COVID-19 samples collected from the United States, Italy and Spain covered acute and convalescent phases.

TCRdb's copy holds only in-frame clones and misses some; the assay was immunoSEQ multiplex PCR. The table lists 110,000 to 150,000 clones, about 87% of them singletons. The clonotype was recovered from a human donor in a cohort sampled during active COVID-19. The material sequenced was peripheral blood.

The CDR3 protein is CATSRDLAPQETQYF. CDR3 in DNA: TGTGCCACCAGCAGAGATCTGGCCCCTCAAGAGACCCAGTACTTC. The chain joins TRBV15 to TRBJ2-5; D is uncertain. Deletions cut 0 bases from V and 2 bases from J, with 10 bases between. Germline CDR1 LNHNV, CDR2 YYDKDF (reference sequence). The CDR3 loop spans 15 amino acids. Complete variable domain (other parts from reference TRBV15 and TRBJ2-5): DAMVIQNPRYQVTQFGKPVTLSCSQTLNHNVMYWYQQKSSQAPKLLFHYYDKDFNNEADTPDNFQSRRPNTSFCFLDIRSPGLGDTAMYLCATSRDLAPQETQYFGPGTRLLVL.